This T cell receptor beta chain was identified in a study of post-analysis software for immune sequencing data. Study-level results: Multiple sclerosis patients had significantly lower normalized Chao1 diversity than controls. Five or six TRBV segments were more frequent in patients than controls; TRBV5-6, TRBV5-1 and TRBV20-1 belonged to this group.

V was trimmed by 4 bases and J by 7 bases, leaving 16 bases between them. This CDR3 contains 14 residues. Included in the TCR beta cDNA libraries were unique molecular identifiers. Input of roughly 1 to 11 million T cells yielded some 500,000 cDNA molecules. TCRdb re-called the PCR reads with MiXCR, one entry per CDR3 protein. The sample lists roughly 170,000 distinct CDR3 sequences, 30% occurring once. This clonotype was seen repeatedly, ten times or more. Its target is not known. The specimen was blood. This chain uses TRBV12-3 or TRBV12-4 with TRBJ2-5; a possible D gene is TRBD1 (5 bases). The sequence was obtained from a girl aged 10 to 17 with multiple sclerosis. CDR3 bases: TGTGCCAGCAGTTCCATCGACAGTACGATGACCCAGTACTTC. Translated: CASSSIDSTMTQYF.